This TCR beta chain appears in the sequencing data of a study of Tregs in tolerant kidney transplant recipients. On this clone itself: Its antigen is unidentified.

Points from the study as a whole: The most relevant donor-specific Treg TCRbeta repertoire apparently came from expansion with activated donor B cells.

Produced via immunoSEQ multiplex PCR; TCRdb's table is partial and in-frame only. The sample records 90,000 or so clones, under 95% being singletons. The CDR3 totals 15 residues. In germline, CDR1 is SGHTA, CDR2 FQGNSA. The J segment lost 4 bases and the V segment lost 5 bases, leaving 7 bases of the junction unmatched. Mixed chimerism was transient after nonmyeloablative marrow transplants from related graft donors. Thawed PBMCs were FACS-sorted into unstimulated CD4+CD25+CD127- regulatory T cells, CD4+CD25- non-regulatory cells, CD4 and CD8 cells. This sample comprised CD4+ T cells from blood (PBMCs), obtained 12 months after the transplant. V is TRBV7-2 and J is TRBJ2-7; 11 nucleotides match TRBD2. The sequence was obtained from a human patient who received a combined kidney and bone marrow transplant. Some T cells may arise from the graft donor. CDR3 in amino acids: CASSPWGLAAYEQYF. Written as DNA, the CDR3 is TGTGCCAGCAGCCCCTGGGGACTAGCGGCATACGAGCAGTACTTC. Supplemented by reference TRBV7-2 and TRBJ2-7, the full variable domain reads GAGVSQSPSNKVTEKGKDVELRCDPISGHTALYWYRQSLGQGLEFLIYFQGNSAPDKSGLPSDRFSAERTGGSVSTLTIQRTQQEDSAVYLCASSPWGLAAYEQYFGPGTRLTVT.